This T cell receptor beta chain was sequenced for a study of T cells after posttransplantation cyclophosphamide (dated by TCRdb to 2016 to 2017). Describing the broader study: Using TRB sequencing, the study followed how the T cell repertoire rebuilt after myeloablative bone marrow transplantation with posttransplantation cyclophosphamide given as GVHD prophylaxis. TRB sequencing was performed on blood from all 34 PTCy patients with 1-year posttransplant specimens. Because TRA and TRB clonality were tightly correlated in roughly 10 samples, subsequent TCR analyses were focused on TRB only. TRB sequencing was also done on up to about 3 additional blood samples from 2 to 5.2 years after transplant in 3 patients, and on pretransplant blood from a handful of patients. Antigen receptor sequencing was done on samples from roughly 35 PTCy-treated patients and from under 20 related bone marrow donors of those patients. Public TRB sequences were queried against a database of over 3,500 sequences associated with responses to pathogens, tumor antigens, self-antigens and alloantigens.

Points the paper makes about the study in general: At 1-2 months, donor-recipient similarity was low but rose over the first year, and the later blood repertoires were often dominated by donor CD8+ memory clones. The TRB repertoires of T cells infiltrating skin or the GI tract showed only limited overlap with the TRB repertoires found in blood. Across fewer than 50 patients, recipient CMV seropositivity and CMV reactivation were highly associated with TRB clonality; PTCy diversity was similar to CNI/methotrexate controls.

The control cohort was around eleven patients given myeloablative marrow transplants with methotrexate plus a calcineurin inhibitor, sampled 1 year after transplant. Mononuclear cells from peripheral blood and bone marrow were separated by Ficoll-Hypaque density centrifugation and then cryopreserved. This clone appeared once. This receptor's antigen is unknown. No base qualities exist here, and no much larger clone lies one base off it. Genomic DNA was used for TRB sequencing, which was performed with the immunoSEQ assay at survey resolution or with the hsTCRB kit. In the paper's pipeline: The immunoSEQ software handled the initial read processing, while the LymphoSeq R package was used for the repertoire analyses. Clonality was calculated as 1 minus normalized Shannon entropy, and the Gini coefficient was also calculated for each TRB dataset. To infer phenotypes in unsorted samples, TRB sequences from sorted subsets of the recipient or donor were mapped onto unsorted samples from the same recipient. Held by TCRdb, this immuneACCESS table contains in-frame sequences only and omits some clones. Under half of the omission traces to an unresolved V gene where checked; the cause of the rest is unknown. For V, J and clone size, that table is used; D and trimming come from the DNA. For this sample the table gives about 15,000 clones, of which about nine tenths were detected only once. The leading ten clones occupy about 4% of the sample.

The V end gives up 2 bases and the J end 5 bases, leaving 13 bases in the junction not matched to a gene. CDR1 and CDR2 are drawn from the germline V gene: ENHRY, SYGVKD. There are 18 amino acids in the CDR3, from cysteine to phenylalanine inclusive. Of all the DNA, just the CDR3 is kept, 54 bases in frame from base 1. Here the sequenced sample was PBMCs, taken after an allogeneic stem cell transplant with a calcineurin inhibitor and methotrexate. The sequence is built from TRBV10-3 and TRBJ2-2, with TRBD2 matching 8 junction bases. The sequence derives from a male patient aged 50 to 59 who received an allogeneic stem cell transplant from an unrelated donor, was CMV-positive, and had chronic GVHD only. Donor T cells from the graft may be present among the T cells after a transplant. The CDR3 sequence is CAISEVLSGSWETGELFF. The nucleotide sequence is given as TGTGCCATCAGTGAGGTCCTAAGCGGGAGTTGGGAGACCGGGGAGCTGTTTTTT.